This T cell receptor (beta chain) appears in the sequencing data of a study of blood T cell repertoires in COVID-19. At the level of the study: T cells, B-cell-depleted T cells, or PBMCs supplied cDNA or gDNA.

The CDR3 has 14 residues. Trimming cost V 5 bases and J 6 bases, with 13 bases left between them. CDR1 MNHEY and CDR2 SVGEGT come from the germline V gene. In the original analysis: It was from reference gene primer amplification that nucleated cell counts were estimated. Libraries were prepared by immunoSEQ multiplex PCR; TCRdb keeps only in-frame clonotypes and omits some of them. For V, J and clone size, that table is used; D and trimming come from the DNA. The repertoire includes around 370,000 clones, roughly 90% of them detected once, and around 6.6% sits in the top ten. This chain joins TRBV6-2 or TRBV6-3 and TRBJ1-4; no clear D. This TCR was sampled from a woman aged 70-85 years with COVID-19, enrolled during active disease. The sample comprised peripheral blood. CDR3 residues: CASSDWGVDEKLFF. The CDR3 DNA reads as TGTGCCAGCAGTGATTGGGGAGTGGATGAAAAACTGTTTTTT.